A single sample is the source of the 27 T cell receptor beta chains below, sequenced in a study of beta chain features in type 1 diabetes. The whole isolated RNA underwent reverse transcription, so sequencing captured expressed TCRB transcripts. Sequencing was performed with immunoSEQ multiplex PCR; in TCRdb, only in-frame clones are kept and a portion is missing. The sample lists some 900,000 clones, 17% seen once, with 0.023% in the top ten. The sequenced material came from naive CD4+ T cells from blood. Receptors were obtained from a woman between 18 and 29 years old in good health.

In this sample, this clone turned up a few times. The CDR3 here is CASSRSQETQYF. The CDR3 DNA follows: TGTGCCAGCTCACGCAGCCAAGAGACCCAGTACTTC. The gene calls are TRBV18 and TRBJ2-5; D unclear. The CDR3 totals 12 residues. The germline V gene encodes CDR1 KGHSH and CDR2 LQKENI. Trimming removed 4 bases from V and 1 base from J, with 4 bases in between. Using reference TRBV18 and TRBJ2-5 for the parts outside the CDR3, the full variable domain is NAGVMQNPRHLVRRRGQEARLRCSPMKGHSHVYWYRQLPEEGLKFMVYLQKENIIDESGMPKERFSAEFPKEGPSILRIQQVVRGDSAAYFCASSRSQETQYFGPGTRLLVL.

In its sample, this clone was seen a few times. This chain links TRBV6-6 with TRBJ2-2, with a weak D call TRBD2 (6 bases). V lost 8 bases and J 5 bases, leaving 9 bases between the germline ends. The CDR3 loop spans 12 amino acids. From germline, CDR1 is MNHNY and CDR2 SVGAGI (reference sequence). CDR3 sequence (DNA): TGTGCCAGCGGGAGGTCTACCGGGGAGCTGTTTTTT. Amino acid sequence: CASGRSTGELFF.

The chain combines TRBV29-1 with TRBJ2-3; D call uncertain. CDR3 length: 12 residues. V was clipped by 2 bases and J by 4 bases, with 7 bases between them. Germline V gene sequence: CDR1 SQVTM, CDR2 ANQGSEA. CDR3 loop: CSVERTSDTQYF. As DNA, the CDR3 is TGCAGCGTTGAAAGGACCTCAGATACGCAGTATTTT.

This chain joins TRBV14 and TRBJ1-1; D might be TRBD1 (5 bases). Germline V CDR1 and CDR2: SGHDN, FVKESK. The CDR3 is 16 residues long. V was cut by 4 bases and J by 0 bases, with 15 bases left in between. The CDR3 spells CASSPLASRVNTEAFF. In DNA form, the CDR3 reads TGTGCCAGCAGCCCACTAGCCTCCAGGGTGAACACTGAAGCTTTCTTT.

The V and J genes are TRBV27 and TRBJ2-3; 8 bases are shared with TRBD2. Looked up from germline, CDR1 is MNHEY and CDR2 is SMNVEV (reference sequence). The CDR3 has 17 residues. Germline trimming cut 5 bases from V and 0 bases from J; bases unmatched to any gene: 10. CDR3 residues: CASSRLAGLTSTDTQYF. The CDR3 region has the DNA TGTGCCAGCAGTCGTTTAGCGGGACTAACTAGCACAGATACGCAGTATTTT.

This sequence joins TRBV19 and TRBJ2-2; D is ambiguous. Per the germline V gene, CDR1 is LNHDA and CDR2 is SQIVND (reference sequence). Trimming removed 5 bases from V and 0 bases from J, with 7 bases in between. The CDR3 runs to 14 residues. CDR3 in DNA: TGTGCCAGTAGTCGAGCAGCGAACACCGGGGAGCTGTTTTTT. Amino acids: CASSRAANTGELFF. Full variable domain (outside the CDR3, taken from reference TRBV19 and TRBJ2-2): DGGITQSPKYLFRKEGQNVTLSCEQNLNHDAMYWYRQDPGQGLRLIYYSQIVNDFQKGDIAEGYSVSREKKESFPLTVTSAQKNPTAFYLCASSRAANTGELFFGEGSRLTVL.

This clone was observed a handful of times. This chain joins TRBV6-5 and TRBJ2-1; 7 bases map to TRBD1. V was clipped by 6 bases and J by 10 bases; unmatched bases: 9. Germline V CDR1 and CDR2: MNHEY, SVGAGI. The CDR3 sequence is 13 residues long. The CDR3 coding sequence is TGTGCCAGCAGAAAAGGGGGCCCCTCCGAGCAGTTCTTC. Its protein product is CASRKGGPSEQFF.

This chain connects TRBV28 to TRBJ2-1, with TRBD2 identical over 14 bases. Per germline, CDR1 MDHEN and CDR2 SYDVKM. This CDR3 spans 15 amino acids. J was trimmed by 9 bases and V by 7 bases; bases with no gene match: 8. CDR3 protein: CASTRGTSGSGEQFF. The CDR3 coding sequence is TGTGCCAGCACCCGAGGGACTAGCGGGAGTGGTGAGCAGTTCTTC.

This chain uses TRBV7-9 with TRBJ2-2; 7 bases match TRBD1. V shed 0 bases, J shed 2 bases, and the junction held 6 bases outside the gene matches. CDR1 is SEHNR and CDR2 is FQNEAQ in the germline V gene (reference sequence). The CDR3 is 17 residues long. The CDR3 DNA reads TGTGCCAGCAGCTTAGCCCCGGGACAGCTAAACACCGGGGAGCTGTTTTTT. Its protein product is CASSLAPGQLNTGELFF.

CDR3 in DNA: TGTGCCAGCAGTTTAAGCGGAGCCCTCTACGAGCAGTACTTC. Translation: CASSLSGALYEQYF. The rearrangement links TRBV28 to TRBJ2-7; D is perhaps TRBD2 (5 bases). V was cut by 2 bases and J by 3 bases, with 11 bases left in between. Looked up from germline, CDR1 is MDHEN and CDR2 is SYDVKM. The CDR3 sequence is 14 residues long.

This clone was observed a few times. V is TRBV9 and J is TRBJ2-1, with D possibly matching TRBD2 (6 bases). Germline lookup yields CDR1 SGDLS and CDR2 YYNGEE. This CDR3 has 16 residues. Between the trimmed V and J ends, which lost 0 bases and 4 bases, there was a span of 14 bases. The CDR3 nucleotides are TGTGCCAGCAGCGTAGCTTCGAGCGGGCGTTACAATGAGCAGTTCTTC. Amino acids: CASSVASSGRYNEQFF.

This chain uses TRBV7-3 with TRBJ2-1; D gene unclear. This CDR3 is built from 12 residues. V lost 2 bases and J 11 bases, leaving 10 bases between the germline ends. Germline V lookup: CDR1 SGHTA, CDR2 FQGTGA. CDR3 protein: CASSLFQDQQFF. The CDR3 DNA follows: TGTGCCAGCAGCTTATTCCAAGACCAGCAGTTCTTC.

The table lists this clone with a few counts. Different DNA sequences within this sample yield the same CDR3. CDR3 nucleotides: TGTGCCAGCTCACCGGGACGATACAATGAGCAGTTCTTC. Its protein product is CASSPGRYNEQFF. The chain employs TRBV18 and TRBJ2-1; the D gene could be TRBD1 or TRBD2 (5 bases each). This CDR3 comprises 13 residues. V lost 3 bases and J lost 4, with 7 bases in between. Germline V gene data show CDR1 as KGHSH and CDR2 as LQKENI.

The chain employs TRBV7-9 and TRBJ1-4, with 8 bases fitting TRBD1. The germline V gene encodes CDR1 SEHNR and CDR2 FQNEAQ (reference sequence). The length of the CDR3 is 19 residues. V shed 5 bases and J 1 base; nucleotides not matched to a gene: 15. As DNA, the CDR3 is TGTGCCAGCAGCCCTCAAAGGACAGGGTTTTTCGGAACTAATGAAAAACTGTTTTTT. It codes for CASSPQRTGFFGTNEKLFF.

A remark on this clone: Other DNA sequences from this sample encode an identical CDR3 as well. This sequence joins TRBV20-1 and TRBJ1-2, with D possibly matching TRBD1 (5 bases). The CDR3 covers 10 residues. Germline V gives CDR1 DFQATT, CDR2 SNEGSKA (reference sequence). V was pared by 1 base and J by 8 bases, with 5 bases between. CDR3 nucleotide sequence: TGCAGTGCTAGAGGGGGCGGCTACACCTTC. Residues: CSARGGGYTF.

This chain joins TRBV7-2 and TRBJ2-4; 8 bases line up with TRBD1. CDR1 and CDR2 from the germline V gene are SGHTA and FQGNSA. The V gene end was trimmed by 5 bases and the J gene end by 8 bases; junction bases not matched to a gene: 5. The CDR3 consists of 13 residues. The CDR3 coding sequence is TGTGCCAGCAGCCACGGACAGGGTTACATTCAGTACTTC. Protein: CASSHGQGYIQYF.

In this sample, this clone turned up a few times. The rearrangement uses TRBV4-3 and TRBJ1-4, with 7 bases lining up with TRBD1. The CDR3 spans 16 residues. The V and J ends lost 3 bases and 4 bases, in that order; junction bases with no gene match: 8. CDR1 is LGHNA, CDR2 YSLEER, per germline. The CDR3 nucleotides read TGCGCCAGCAGCCATCCAGGACAGGCCCTTAATGAAAAACTGTTTTTT. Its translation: CASSHPGQALNEKLFF.

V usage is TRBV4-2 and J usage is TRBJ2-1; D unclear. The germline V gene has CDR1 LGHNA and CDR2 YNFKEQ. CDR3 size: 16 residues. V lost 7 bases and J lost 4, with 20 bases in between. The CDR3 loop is CASNEKAPPNYNEQFF. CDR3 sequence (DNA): TGTGCCAGCAACGAGAAAGCCCCACCAAATTACAATGAGCAGTTCTTC.

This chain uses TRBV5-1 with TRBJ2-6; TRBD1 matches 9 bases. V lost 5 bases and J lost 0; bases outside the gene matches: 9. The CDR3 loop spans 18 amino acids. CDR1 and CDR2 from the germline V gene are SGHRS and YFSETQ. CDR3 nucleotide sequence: TGCGCCAGCAGTAACTCCCGGGACAGGGACTCTGGGGCCAACGTCCTGACTTTC. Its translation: CASSNSRDRDSGANVLTF.

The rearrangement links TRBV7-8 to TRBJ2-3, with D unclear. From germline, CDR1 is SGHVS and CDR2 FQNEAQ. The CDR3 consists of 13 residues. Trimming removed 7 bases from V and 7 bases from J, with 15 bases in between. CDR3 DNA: TGTGCCAGCAACCCCTTTCGAGCAAATACGCAGTATTTT. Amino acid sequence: CASNPFRANTQYF.

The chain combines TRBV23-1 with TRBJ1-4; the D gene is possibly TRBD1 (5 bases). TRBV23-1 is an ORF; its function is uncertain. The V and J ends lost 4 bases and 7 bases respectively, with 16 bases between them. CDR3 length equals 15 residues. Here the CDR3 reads CASSRPPGPCEKLFF. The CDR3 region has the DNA TGCGCCAGCAGTCGACCACCGGGACCCTGTGAAAAACTGTTTTTT.

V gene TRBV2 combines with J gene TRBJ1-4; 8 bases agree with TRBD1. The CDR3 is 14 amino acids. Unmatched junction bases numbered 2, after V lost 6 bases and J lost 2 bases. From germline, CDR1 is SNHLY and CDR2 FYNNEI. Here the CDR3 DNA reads TGTGCCAGCAGGGGGGACAGGACTAATGAAAAACTGTTTTTT. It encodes CASRGDRTNEKLFF. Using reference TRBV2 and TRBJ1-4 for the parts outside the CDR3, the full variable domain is EPEVTQTPSHQVTQMGQEVILRCVPISNHLYFYWYRQILGQKVEFLVSFYNNEISEKSEIFDDQFSVERPDGSNFTLKIRSTKLEDSAMYFCASRGDRTNEKLFFGSGTQLSVL.

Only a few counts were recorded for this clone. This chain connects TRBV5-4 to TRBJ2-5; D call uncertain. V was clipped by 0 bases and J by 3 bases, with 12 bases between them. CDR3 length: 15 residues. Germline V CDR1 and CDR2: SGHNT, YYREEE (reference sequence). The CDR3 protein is CASSLGGWQKETQYF. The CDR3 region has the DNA TGTGCCAGCAGCTTGGGGGGATGGCAGAAAGAGACCCAGTACTTC.

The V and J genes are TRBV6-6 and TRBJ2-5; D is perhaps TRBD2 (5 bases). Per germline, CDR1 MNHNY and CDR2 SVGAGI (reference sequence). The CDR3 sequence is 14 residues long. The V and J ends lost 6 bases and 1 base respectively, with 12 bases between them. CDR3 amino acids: CASSRGSFQETQYF. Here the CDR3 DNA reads TGTGCCAGCAGCCGCGGGTCGTTCCAAGAGACCCAGTACTTC.

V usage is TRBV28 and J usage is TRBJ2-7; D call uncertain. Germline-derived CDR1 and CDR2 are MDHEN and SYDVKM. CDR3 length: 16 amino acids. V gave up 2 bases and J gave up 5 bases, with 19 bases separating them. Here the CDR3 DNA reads TGTGCCAGCAGTTTACCCCGGGCCACCTCCCCAGACGAGCAGTACTTC. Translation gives CASSLPRATSPDEQYF.

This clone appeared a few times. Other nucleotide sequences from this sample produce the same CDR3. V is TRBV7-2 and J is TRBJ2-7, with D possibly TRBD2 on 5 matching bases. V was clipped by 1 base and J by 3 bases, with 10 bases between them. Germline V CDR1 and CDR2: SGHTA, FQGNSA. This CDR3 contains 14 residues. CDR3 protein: CASSLGGGIYEQYF. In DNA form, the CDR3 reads TGTGCCAGCAGCTTAGGAGGAGGTATCTACGAGCAGTACTTC.

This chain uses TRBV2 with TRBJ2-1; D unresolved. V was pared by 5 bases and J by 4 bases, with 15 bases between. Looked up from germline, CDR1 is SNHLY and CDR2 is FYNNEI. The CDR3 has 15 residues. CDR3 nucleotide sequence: TGTGCCAGCAGTTATGAGCTAGTCTGGTACAATGAGCAGTTCTTC. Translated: CASSYELVWYNEQFF. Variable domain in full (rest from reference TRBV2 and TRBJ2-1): EPEVTQTPSHQVTQMGQEVILRCVPISNHLYFYWYRQILGQKVEFLVSFYNNEISEKSEIFDDQFSVERPDGSNFTLKIRSTKLEDSAMYFCASSYELVWYNEQFFGPGTRLTVL.